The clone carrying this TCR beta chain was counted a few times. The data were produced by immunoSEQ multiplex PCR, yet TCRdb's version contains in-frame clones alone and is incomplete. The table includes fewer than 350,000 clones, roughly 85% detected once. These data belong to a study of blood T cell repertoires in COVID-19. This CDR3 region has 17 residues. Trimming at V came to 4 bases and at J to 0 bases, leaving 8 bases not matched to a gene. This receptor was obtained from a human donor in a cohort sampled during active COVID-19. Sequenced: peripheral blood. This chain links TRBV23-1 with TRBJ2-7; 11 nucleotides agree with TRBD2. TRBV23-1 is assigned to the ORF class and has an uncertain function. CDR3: CASSRKTGTSGSYEQYF. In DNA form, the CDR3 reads TGCGCCAGCAGTCGCAAGACCGGGACTAGCGGCTCCTACGAGCAGTACTTC.